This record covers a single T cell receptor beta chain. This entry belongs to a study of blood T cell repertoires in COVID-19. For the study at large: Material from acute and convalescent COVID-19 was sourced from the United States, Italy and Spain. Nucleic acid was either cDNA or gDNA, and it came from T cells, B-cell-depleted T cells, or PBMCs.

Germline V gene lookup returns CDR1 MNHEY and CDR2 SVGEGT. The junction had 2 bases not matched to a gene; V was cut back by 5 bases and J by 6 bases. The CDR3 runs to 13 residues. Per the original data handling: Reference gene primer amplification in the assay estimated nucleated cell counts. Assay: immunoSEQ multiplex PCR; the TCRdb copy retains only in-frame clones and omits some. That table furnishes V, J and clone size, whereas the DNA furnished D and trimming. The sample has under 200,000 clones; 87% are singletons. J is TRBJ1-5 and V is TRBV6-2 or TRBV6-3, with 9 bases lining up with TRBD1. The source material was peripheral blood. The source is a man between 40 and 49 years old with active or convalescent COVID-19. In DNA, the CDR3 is TGTGCCAGCAGTCTGACAGGGGGTCAGCCCCAGCATTTT. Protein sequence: CASSLTGGQPQHF.